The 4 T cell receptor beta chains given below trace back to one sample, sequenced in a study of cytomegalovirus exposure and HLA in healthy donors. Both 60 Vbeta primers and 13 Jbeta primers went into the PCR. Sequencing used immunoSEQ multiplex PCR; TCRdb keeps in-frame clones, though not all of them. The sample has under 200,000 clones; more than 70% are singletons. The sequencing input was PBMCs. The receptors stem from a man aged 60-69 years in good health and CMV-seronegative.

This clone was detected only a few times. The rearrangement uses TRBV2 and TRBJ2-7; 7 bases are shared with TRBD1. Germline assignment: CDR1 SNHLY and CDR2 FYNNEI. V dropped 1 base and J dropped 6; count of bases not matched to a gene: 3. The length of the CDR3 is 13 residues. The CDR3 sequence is CASSEGRQGEQYF. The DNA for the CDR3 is TGTGCCAGCAGTGAAGGGCGACAGGGCGAGCAGTACTTC.

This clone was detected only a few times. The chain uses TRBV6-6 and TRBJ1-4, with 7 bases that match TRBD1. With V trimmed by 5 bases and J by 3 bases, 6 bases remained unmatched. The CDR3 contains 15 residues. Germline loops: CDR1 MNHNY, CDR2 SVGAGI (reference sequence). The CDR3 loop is CASSAQGQPNEKLFF. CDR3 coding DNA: TGTGCCAGCAGTGCCCAGGGACAGCCTAATGAAAAACTGTTTTTT.

CDR3 region: CASSLGGRADELETQYF. CDR3 DNA sequence: TGCGCCAGCAGCTTGGGCGGGAGGGCTGATGAGTTAGAGACCCAGTACTTC. The chain employs TRBV5-1 and TRBJ2-5; 9 positions agree with TRBD2. The V gene end was trimmed by 0 bases and the J gene end by 4 bases; junction bases not matched to a gene: 10. CDR3 length: 17 amino acids. Germline V gives CDR1 SGHRS, CDR2 YFSETQ. Variable domain in full (rest from reference TRBV5-1 and TRBJ2-5): KAGVTQTPRYLIKTRGQQVTLSCSPISGHRSVSWYQQTPGQGLQFLFEYFSETQRNKGNFPGRFSGRQFSNSRSEMNVSTLELGDSALYLCASSLGGRADELETQYFGPGTRLLVL.

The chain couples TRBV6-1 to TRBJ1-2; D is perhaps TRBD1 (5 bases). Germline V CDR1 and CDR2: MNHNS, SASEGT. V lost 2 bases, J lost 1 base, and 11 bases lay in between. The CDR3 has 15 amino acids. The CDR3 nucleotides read TGTGCCAGCAGTGAAAAATGGACACTTAACTATGGCTACACCTTC. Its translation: CASSEKWTLNYGYTF.